This T cell receptor (beta chain) stems from a study of blood T cell repertoires in COVID-19. Study overall: T cells, B-cell-depleted T cells, or PBMCs supplied cDNA or gDNA.

Germline CDR1 and CDR2: SGHVS and FQNEAQ. This CDR3 has 14 amino acids. V dropped 5 bases and J dropped 3; count of bases not matched to a gene: 5. The data were produced by immunoSEQ multiplex PCR, yet TCRdb's version contains in-frame clones alone and is incomplete. The sample has tens of thousands of clones, roughly 81% seen once. Sequenced input: peripheral blood. The chain recombines TRBV7-8 with TRBJ2-5; 8 nucleotides align to TRBD2. The origin of this receptor is a woman between 65 and 79 years old with acute or convalescent COVID-19. The CDR3: CASSRSGLEETQYF. CDR3 coding DNA: TGTGCCAGCAGCCGCTCGGGACTAGAAGAGACCCAGTACTTC.